What follows describes a single T cell receptor (beta chain). Seattle's enrolled individuals joined amid active infection and were then monitored longitudinally. The data belong to a study of blood T cell repertoires in COVID-19. Per the authors' pipeline: Reference gene primer amplification gave estimated nucleated cell counts. The method was immunoSEQ multiplex PCR; TCRdb's version includes in-frame clones alone and lacks a portion of them. That table is the source of V, J and clone size, and D and trimming were worked out from the DNA. The table records around 300,000 clones, 85% to 90% of them present only once. The CDR3 length is 15 residues. The V and J ends lost 5 bases and 8 bases, in that order; junction bases with no gene match: 13. CDR1 SGHKS and CDR2 YYEKEE come from the germline V gene (reference sequence).

This receptor was obtained from a woman aged 25 to 45 with COVID-19, enrolled during active disease. The V call is TRBV5-5, the J call TRBJ1-5; TRBD1 agrees at 7 bases. The sample consisted of peripheral blood. This CDR3 is CASSPGTELLKPQHF. The CDR3 DNA reads TGTGCCAGCAGTCCCGGGACAGAGCTTTTAAAGCCCCAGCATTTT.